This record looks at one TCR beta chain sequence and its context. As handled by the study authors: Amplification with reference gene primers provided the estimates of nucleated cell counts. Produced via immunoSEQ multiplex PCR; TCRdb's table is partial and in-frame only. From that table come the V and J calls and clone size; the DNA was used to work out D and trimming. The repertoire holds about 98,000 clones, with around four fifths as singletons. These data belong to a study of blood T cell repertoires in COVID-19. Overall study: Specimens from acute and convalescent COVID-19 originated in the United States, Italy and Spain. PBMCs, B-cell-depleted T cells, or T cells provided the cDNA or gDNA that made up the material.

V lost 7 bases and J lost 2; bases outside the gene matches: 7. This CDR3 region has 14 residues. CDR1 is SNHLY and CDR2 is FYNNEI in the germline V gene. This chain links TRBV2 with TRBJ2-7; the match to TRBD2 covers 8 bases. The source material was peripheral blood. The TCR comes from a man aged 60 to 69 with active or convalescent COVID-19. This chain's CDR3 is CASKIAGHTYEQYF. As DNA, the CDR3 is TGTGCCAGCAAAATAGCGGGACACACCTACGAGCAGTACTTC.